The next 14 T cell receptor beta chains were all read from a single sample in a study of blood T cell repertoires in COVID-19. Method: immunoSEQ multiplex PCR; TCRdb's copy keeps in-frame clones and lacks some. The repertoire holds roughly 150,000 clones, with about 88% as singletons. Sample: peripheral blood. The receptors stem from a woman in her 70s with acute or convalescent COVID-19.

This rearrangement joins TRBV6-5 to TRBJ2-4, with TRBD1 matching 7 bases. CDR1 and CDR2 from the germline V gene are MNHEY and SVGAGI. The J segment lost 9 bases and the V segment lost 2 bases, leaving 10 bases of the junction unmatched. The CDR3 sequence is 15 residues long. CDR3 DNA sequence: TGTGCCAGCAGTTACGTAGGGGGCCCTATGGGCATTCAGTACTTC. Its protein product is CASSYVGGPMGIQYF.

The gene calls are TRBV6-5 and TRBJ1-2; a weak D match, TRBD1 (6 bases). The ends were cut back, 7 bases at V and 4 bases at J, with 16 bases in the middle. CDR1 MNHEY and CDR2 SVGAGI come from the germline V gene. The CDR3 sequence is 14 residues long. The CDR3 reads CASKSTGLLYGYTF. The DNA of the CDR3 is TGTGCCAGCAAATCGACAGGCCTCCTCTATGGCTACACCTTC.

This rearrangement joins TRBV28 to TRBJ1-1; possibly TRBD1 for D (5 bases). This CDR3 spans 15 amino acids. The germline CDR1 and CDR2 sequences are MDHEN and SYDVKM. Deletions cut 2 bases from V and 8 bases from J, with 18 bases between. DNA for the CDR3: TGTGCCAGCAGTTTAGTAGGCAGGGCTACGGCCGAAGCTTTCTTT. This sequence encodes CASSLVGRATAEAFF.

The chain uses TRBV5-5 and TRBJ1-4; D not certain. This CDR3 is built from 15 residues. The germline CDR1 and CDR2 sequences are SGHKS and YYEKEE (reference sequence). V was cut by 0 bases and J by 6 bases, with 12 bases left in between. CDR3 sequence (DNA): TGTGCCAGCAGCTTGGTAGAGGGAGCCTATGAAAAACTGTTTTTT. Protein product: CASSLVEGAYEKLFF.

This chain connects TRBV7-8 to TRBJ1-5; TRBD1 matches at 7 bases. This CDR3 comprises 14 residues. V was pared by 7 bases and J by 1 base, with 4 bases of the junction left unmatched. The germline V gene has CDR1 SGHVS and CDR2 FQNEAQ. DNA of the CDR3: TGTGCCAGCACCCCGGACAGGAGCAATCAGCCCCAGCATTTT. Its protein product is CASTPDRSNQPQHF.

The rearrangement links TRBV25-1 to TRBJ1-4; 7 bases map to TRBD1. The V and J ends lost 3 bases and 3 bases, in that order; junction bases with no gene match: 4. This CDR3 comprises 15 residues. From germline, CDR1 is MGHDK and CDR2 SYGVNS. The CDR3 here is CASSEPGTANEKLFF. CDR3 DNA sequence: TGTGCCAGCAGTGAGCCCGGGACAGCTAATGAAAAACTGTTTTTT. Using reference TRBV25-1 and TRBJ1-4 for the parts outside the CDR3, the full variable domain is EADIYQTPRYLVIGTGKKITLECSQTMGHDKMYWYQQDPGMELHLIHYSYGVNSTEKGDLSSESTVSRIRTEHFPLTLESARPSHTSQYLCASSEPGTANEKLFFGSGTQLSVL.

The genes are TRBV7-9 and TRBJ2-6, with TRBD2 as a possible D gene (5 bases). V gave up 1 base and J gave up 0 bases, with 7 bases separating them. CDR1 is SEHNR and CDR2 is FQNEAQ in the germline V gene (reference sequence). The CDR3 runs 16 residues. CDR3 region: CASSLGRGSGANVLTF. The CDR3 DNA follows: TGTGCCAGCAGCTTAGGTCGGGGCTCTGGGGCCAACGTCCTGACTTTC.

The chain links TRBV9 to TRBJ2-2, with D perhaps matching TRBD2 (5 bases). The V end was cut by 2 bases, the J end by 1 base, with 9 bases between. The germline V gene encodes CDR1 SGDLS and CDR2 YYNGEE. This CDR3 contains 15 residues. In DNA form, the CDR3 reads TGTGCCAGCAGCGTCGGGATCATGAACACCGGGGAGCTGTTTTTT. Translation gives CASSVGIMNTGELFF.

The chain carries TRBV5-1 and TRBJ2-7; D not resolved. CDR1 is SGHRS, CDR2 YFSETQ, per germline. There are 12 residues in the CDR3. The V end lost 0 bases, the J end lost 5 bases, and 6 bases lay between the germline ends. CDR3: CASSLAFDEQYF. CDR3 sequence (DNA): TGCGCCAGCAGCTTGGCCTTCGACGAGCAGTACTTC.

The chain recombines TRBV19 with TRBJ2-3; TRBD1 agrees at 10 bases. The CDR3 consists of 14 residues. After removal of 6 bases from V and 4 bases from J, the junction contained 4 bases not matched to a gene. The germline CDR1 and CDR2 sequences are LNHDA and SQIVND (reference sequence). The CDR3 coding sequence is TGTGCCAGTAGCCCGACAGGGGGCTCAGATACGCAGTATTTT. Its protein is CASSPTGGSDTQYF.

This chain uses TRBV2 with TRBJ2-5; a possible D gene is TRBD2 (5 bases). The CDR3 loop spans 14 amino acids. The V and J ends lost 7 bases and 4 bases respectively, with 16 bases between them. Germline V gene sequence: CDR1 SNHLY, CDR2 FYNNEI. CDR3 sequence: CASKFVAEGETQYF. CDR3 DNA sequence: TGTGCCAGCAAATTCGTCGCCGAGGGAGAGACCCAGTACTTC.

The chain couples TRBV19 to TRBJ2-3, with D unclear. From germline, CDR1 is LNHDA and CDR2 SQIVND (reference sequence). Trimming took 6 bases from V and 0 from J, leaving 7 bases between them. This CDR3 comprises 13 residues. The CDR3 region has the DNA TGTGCCAGTAGGAGACATAGCACAGATACGCAGTATTTT. Amino acids: CASRRHSTDTQYF.

This sequence joins TRBV7-9 and TRBJ2-1; 8 bases agree with TRBD2. In germline, CDR1 is SEHNR, CDR2 FQNEAQ (reference sequence). V lost 3 bases and J lost 6; bases outside the gene matches: 7. The CDR3 totals 15 residues. CDR3 amino acids: CASSFFGGAGNEQFF. The CDR3, as DNA: TGTGCCAGCAGCTTCTTCGGGGGGGCCGGCAATGAGCAGTTCTTC.

V usage is TRBV9 and J usage is TRBJ2-2, with TRBD2 matching 8 bases. V gave up 3 bases and J gave up 1 base; unmatched junction bases: 2. Germline CDR1 and CDR2: SGDLS and YYNGEE. This CDR3 comprises 15 residues. CDR3 coding DNA: TGTGCCAGCAGCGCGGGACTAGGGAACACCGGGGAGCTGTTTTTT. It yields the protein CASSAGLGNTGELFF.